Listed here are 6 T cell receptor beta chains from one sample, sequenced in a study of cytomegalovirus exposure and HLA in healthy donors. The PCR made use of 60 Vbeta and 13 Jbeta primers. TCRdb's copy holds only in-frame clones and misses some; the assay was immunoSEQ multiplex PCR. The sample holds about 160,000 clones, around 83% seen once. Sequenced: PBMCs. These receptors originate from a man in his fifties or sixties in good health and CMV-seropositive.

This rearrangement joins TRBV15 to TRBJ2-5; 9 nucleotides agree with TRBD2. Germline V lookup: CDR1 LNHNV, CDR2 YYDKDF (reference sequence). The CDR3 has 17 residues. The ends lost 5 bases at V and 4 bases at J; junction bases unmatched: 14. The CDR3 sequence: CATSALKRGDPRETQYF. CDR3 nucleotides: TGTGCCACCAGCGCGCTCAAGCGGGGGGATCCAAGAGAGACCCAGTACTTC.

The chain combines TRBV30 with TRBJ1-5; possibly TRBD1 for D (5 bases). The germline V gene encodes CDR1 GTSNPN and CDR2 SVGIG (reference sequence). This CDR3 is built from 18 residues. Trimming removed 0 bases from V and 0 bases from J, with 18 bases in between. CDR3: CAWSVSGGRLYSNQPQHF. For the CDR3, the DNA is TGTGCCTGGAGTGTATCGGGGGGAAGACTGTATAGCAATCAGCCCCAGCATTTT.

This clone came up once. The chain employs TRBV19 and TRBJ1-5; possibly TRBD1 for D (5 bases). Trimming stripped 6 bases from V and 5 bases from J, with 20 bases between. Germline V gene sequence: CDR1 LNHDA, CDR2 SQIVND (reference sequence). The CDR3 consists of 16 residues. CDR3 region: CASRERGASVDQPQHF. In DNA form, the CDR3 reads TGTGCCAGTAGGGAGCGCGGGGCATCGGTGGATCAGCCCCAGCATTTT.

This chain uses TRBV5-1 with TRBJ1-2; D remains unclear. Germline V CDR1 and CDR2: SGHRS, YFSETQ. The V and J ends lost 1 base and 13 bases respectively, with 20 bases between them. This CDR3 is 14 amino acids long. In nucleotides, the CDR3 is TGCGCCAGCAGCTTGAGTCCTGAGGGTGGTATAAGCACCTTC. This codes for CASSLSPEGGISTF. Full variable domain (remainder filled in from reference TRBV5-1 and TRBJ1-2): KAGVTQTPRYLIKTRGQQVTLSCSPISGHRSVSWYQQTPGQGLQFLFEYFSETQRNKGNFPGRFSGRQFSNSRSEMNVSTLELGDSALYLCASSLSPEGGISTFGSGTRLTVV.

The rearrangement links TRBV11-2 to TRBJ2-4, with 9 bases fitting TRBD1. Per the germline V gene, CDR1 is SGHAT and CDR2 is FQNNGV. CDR3 length equals 15 residues. V was pared by 1 base and J by 7 bases, with 5 bases of the junction left unmatched. CDR3 sequence (DNA): TGTGCCAGCAGCTTAGTTTTGGGGACAGGGAACATTCAGTACTTC. This sequence encodes CASSLVLGTGNIQYF.

This clone was picked up one time. CDR3 amino acids: CASSIVAGAEGSQPQHF. In DNA, the CDR3 is TGTGCCAGTAGTATAGTGGCAGGGGCAGAGGGTAGTCAGCCCCAGCATTTT. V is TRBV19 and J is TRBJ1-5; perhaps TRBD1 as D (6 bases). With 1 base removed from V and 6 bases from J, the gap between germline ends came to 19 bases. The CDR3 consists of 17 residues. Germline V CDR1 and CDR2: LNHDA, SQIVND (reference sequence).